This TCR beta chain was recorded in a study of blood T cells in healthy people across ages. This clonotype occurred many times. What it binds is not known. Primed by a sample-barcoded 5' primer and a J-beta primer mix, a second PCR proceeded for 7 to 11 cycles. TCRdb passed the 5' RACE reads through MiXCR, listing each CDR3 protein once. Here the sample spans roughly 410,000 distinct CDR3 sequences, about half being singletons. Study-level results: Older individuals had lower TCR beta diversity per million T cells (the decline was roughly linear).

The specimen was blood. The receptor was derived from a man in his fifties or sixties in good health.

The CDR3 coding sequence is TGCAGCGTGCCAGGGGGCTCGTACCAAGCTTTCTTT. Amino acid sequence: CSVPGGSYQAFF. The V call is TRBV29-1, the J call TRBJ1-1, with 8 bases aligning to TRBD1. CDR3 length: 12 residues. Germline CDR1 reads SQVTM; CDR2 reads ANQGSEA. V shed 6 bases and J 9 bases; nucleotides not matched to a gene: 9. Drawing the rest from reference TRBV29-1 and TRBJ1-1, the complete variable domain is SAVISQKPSRDICQRGTSLTIQCQVDSQVTMMFWYRQQPGQSLTLIATANQGSEATYESGFVIDKFPISRPNLTFSTLTVSNMSPEDSSIYLCSVPGGSYQAFFGQGTRLTVV.